This passage covers 25 T cell receptor beta chains from one sample sequenced in a study of blood T cell repertoires in COVID-19. Measured with immunoSEQ multiplex PCR; TCRdb has only the in-frame clones, and not every one. Here the sample spans 110,000 to 150,000 clones, roughly 84% being singletons. Material for sequencing was PBMCs or T cells enriched from blood (not recorded which). The origin of the receptors is a man in his forties with acute COVID-19.

The V call is TRBV5-4, the J call TRBJ1-2; 7 bases agree with TRBD1. Germline trimming cut 0 bases from V and 8 bases from J; bases unmatched to any gene: 7. The CDR3 extends over 14 amino acids. Per germline, CDR1 SGHNT and CDR2 YYREEE (reference sequence). The CDR3 DNA is TGTGCCAGCAGCTTGGGTAGGGGGCGAGAGGGCTACACCTTC. Residues: CASSLGRGREGYTF.

V gene TRBV15 combines with J gene TRBJ2-4; weak D call: TRBD2 (5 bases). CDR1 is LNHNV, CDR2 YYDKDF, per germline (reference sequence). The CDR3 contains 15 residues. V was trimmed by 0 bases and J by 9 bases, leaving 15 bases between them. CDR3 loop: CATSRDQDSRGIQYF. The DNA of the CDR3 is TGTGCCACCAGCAGAGATCAGGACTCCCGGGGCATTCAGTACTTC.

This clone came up a few times. The J gene is TRBJ1-2, the V gene TRBV9; 10 bases map to TRBD1. Germline V CDR1 and CDR2: SGDLS, YYNGEE. V trimming: 4 bases; J trimming: 11 bases; junction bases outside the gene matches: 17. This CDR3 contains 16 residues. The CDR3 protein is CASSPHPGTGEAAYTF. The CDR3 DNA reads as TGTGCCAGCAGCCCCCACCCCGGGACAGGGGAAGCGGCGTACACCTTC.

The chain carries TRBV4-3 and TRBJ2-7; perhaps TRBD2 as D (5 bases). The V end was cut by 4 bases, the J end by 2 bases, with 9 bases between. This CDR3 contains 13 residues. Looked up from germline, CDR1 is LGHNA and CDR2 is YSLEER. The CDR3 here is CASSRGLAYEQYF. CDR3 bases: TGCGCCAGCAGCCGAGGGTTAGCCTACGAGCAGTACTTC.

V and J are TRBV28 and TRBJ1-3; D is possibly TRBD1 (5 bases). V was cut by 8 bases and J by 5 bases, with 16 bases left in between. Germline V lookup: CDR1 MDHEN, CDR2 SYDVKM. CDR3 length: 14 residues. CDR3 region: CASRTGGDRNTIYF. In DNA, the CDR3 is TGTGCCAGCCGGACGGGGGGGGATAGAAACACCATATATTTT.

The chain uses TRBV4-3 and TRBJ1-5; no clear D gene. Per germline, CDR1 LGHNA and CDR2 YSLEER. CDR3 length: 18 residues. V shed 0 bases and J shed 3 bases, with 18 bases lying between them. In DNA, the CDR3 is TGCGCCAGCAGCCAAGATCTCGCTCGGGGTTCCTTCAATCAGCCCCAGCATTTT. Translated, it gives CASSQDLARGSFNQPQHF.

CDR3 sequence: CASSYSRGSEQYF. The CDR3 DNA sequence: TGTGCCAGCAGTTACTCGAGAGGATCCGAGCAGTACTTC. The chain has TRBV6-5 and TRBJ2-7; D gene ambiguous. V was clipped by 0 bases and J by 6 bases, with 9 bases between them. There are 13 residues in the CDR3. In germline, CDR1 is MNHEY, CDR2 SVGAGI.

Concerning this clone: The conserved phenylalanine or tryptophan is not found at the CDR3 terminus, so this likely reflects a read error. V is TRBV7-2 and J is TRBJ1-2; D perhaps matches TRBD1 (6 bases). Per the germline V gene, CDR1 is SGHTA and CDR2 is FQGNSA. The CDR3 has 16 amino acids. The DNA for the CDR3 is TGTGCCAGCAGCTTGCATCGGACAGCCACTAATTATGGCTACACCCTC. Translating it yields CASSLHRTATNYGYTL.

This clone was counted between two and nine times. The chain uses TRBV28 and TRBJ1-5, with 7 bases identical to TRBD1. The length of the CDR3 is 14 residues. From germline, CDR1 is MDHEN and CDR2 SYDVKM. V lost 8 bases to trimming and J lost 4 bases; unmatched junction nucleotides: 8. As DNA, the CDR3 is TGTGCCAGCGGAGACAGGGTGGGGAATCAGCCCCAGCATTTT. It codes for CASGDRVGNQPQHF.

The chain has TRBV10-2 and TRBJ1-3; the D is unclear. The CDR3 runs to 16 residues. Germline V gene lookup returns CDR1 WSHSY and CDR2 SAAADI. Trimming took 10 bases from V and 2 from J, leaving 21 bases between them. The CDR3 nucleotides are TGCGCCACCGTGGGGATTGAGGGTCCCACTGGAAACACCATATATTTT. Protein: CATVGIEGPTGNTIYF.

This chain joins TRBV28 and TRBJ2-1, with TRBD1 identical over 9 bases. Per germline, CDR1 MDHEN and CDR2 SYDVKM. This CDR3 spans 16 amino acids. After removal of 6 bases from V and 1 base from J, the junction contained 7 bases not matched to a gene. Here the CDR3 DNA reads TGTGCCAGCAGGGATGACAGGGGGGCGTCCTACAATGAGCAGTTCTTC. It codes for CASRDDRGASYNEQFF.

V and J are TRBV18 and TRBJ2-1; a weak D match, TRBD2 (6 bases). From germline, CDR1 is KGHSH and CDR2 LQKENI. V was pared by 3 bases and J by 4 bases, with 13 bases between. CDR3 size: 15 residues. The CDR3 sequence: CASSPIAGSYNEQFF. The CDR3 DNA follows: TGTGCCAGCTCACCGATTGCGGGAAGTTACAATGAGCAGTTCTTC. The full variable domain, rest sourced from reference TRBV18 and TRBJ2-1, is NAGVMQNPRHLVRRRGQEARLRCSPMKGHSHVYWYRQLPEEGLKFMVYLQKENIIDESGMPKERFSAEFPKEGPSILRIQQVVRGDSAAYFCASSPIAGSYNEQFFGPGTRLTVL.

The chain recombines TRBV19 with TRBJ2-2, with TRBD2 identical over 7 bases. The germline V gene encodes CDR1 LNHDA and CDR2 SQIVND (reference sequence). The CDR3 totals 16 residues. V was pared by 7 bases and J by 1 base, with 9 bases of the junction left unmatched. CDR3 protein: CASTPVASGNTGELFF. The CDR3 nucleotides read TGTGCCAGTACCCCCGTTGCTAGCGGGAACACCGGGGAGCTGTTTTTT.

The rearrangement joins TRBV4-1 to TRBJ1-2; D not resolved. Trimming took off 0 bases at V and 4 bases at J, with 15 bases between the two ends. Germline values: CDR1 MGHRA, CDR2 YSYEKL. The CDR3 loop spans 16 amino acids. The CDR3 sequence: CASSQDGGGSRYGYTF. CDR3 DNA: TGCGCCAGCAGCCAAGATGGAGGAGGGAGTCGCTATGGCTACACCTTC.

The chain uses TRBV7-9 and TRBJ2-2; 8 nucleotides line up with TRBD1. CDR3 length equals 14 residues. Germline V CDR1 and CDR2: SEHNR, FQNEAQ (reference sequence). Trimming took 6 bases from V and 4 from J; bases not matched to a gene: 4. DNA of the CDR3: TGTGCCAGCAGTTTTACAGGGGGCACCGGGGAGCTGTTTTTT. This gives the protein CASSFTGGTGELFF.

The chain employs TRBV24-1 and TRBJ1-1; the match to TRBD1 covers 9 bases. Trimming took 4 bases from V and 5 from J; bases not matched to a gene: 4. CDR1 is KGHDR and CDR2 is SFDVKD in the germline V gene. This CDR3 is built from 14 residues. The chain's CDR3 is CATSDGDRETEAFF. CDR3 nucleotide sequence: TGTGCCACCAGTGACGGGGACAGGGAAACTGAAGCTTTCTTT.

The J gene is TRBJ1-5, the V gene TRBV28; D possibly corresponds to TRBD1 (5 bases). V was pared by 6 bases and J by 4 bases, with 13 bases between. The CDR3 sequence is 14 residues long. Germline lookup yields CDR1 MDHEN and CDR2 SYDVKM. CDR3 coding DNA: TGTGCCAGCAGCAACAGGTTCGCAAATCAGCCCCAGCATTTT. It translates to CASSNRFANQPQHF.

The rearrangement links TRBV19 to TRBJ1-4, with D perhaps matching TRBD1 (5 bases). The CDR3 runs 14 residues. The germline V and J ends were trimmed by 6 bases and 5 bases, with 13 bases remaining between them. CDR1 is LNHDA, CDR2 SQIVND, per germline (reference sequence). Here the CDR3 DNA reads TGTGCCAGTAGGGGGCCTACGGTAAATGAAAAACTGTTTTTT. Its protein product is CASRGPTVNEKLFF.

The chain uses TRBV7-2 and TRBJ2-6; 7 bases match TRBD1. From germline, CDR1 is SGHTA and CDR2 FQGNSA. The junction had 7 bases not matched to a gene; V was cut back by 11 bases and J by 3 bases. The CDR3 runs 14 residues. CDR3: CALRQGGGANVLTF. CDR3 bases: TGTGCCCTACGACAGGGTGGTGGGGCCAACGTCCTGACTTTC.

The chain carries TRBV28 and TRBJ1-4; D gene uncertain. V was cut by 5 bases and J by 3 bases, with 13 bases left in between. The CDR3 has 15 amino acids. The germline CDR1 and CDR2 sequences are MDHEN and SYDVKM. In nucleotides, the CDR3 is TGTGCCAGCAGTACACAAGGAGGCGCTAATGAAAAACTGTTTTTT. Encoded protein: CASSTQGGANEKLFF.

This clone has just a few counts. The chain uses TRBV2 and TRBJ2-7; TRBD2 might be the D (5 bases). Germline V gives CDR1 SNHLY, CDR2 FYNNEI. V shed 6 bases and J shed 5 bases, with 17 bases lying between them. The CDR3 has 14 amino acids. The CDR3 DNA reads as TGTGCCAGCAGAACCGGGCCCGTCGGGGACGAGCAGTACTTC. Translating gives CASRTGPVGDEQYF.

The chain recombines TRBV3-1 (or the pseudogene TRBV3-2) with TRBJ1-4, with D hard to call. Germline V gene data show CDR1 as LGHDT and CDR2 as YNNKEL (reference sequence). V gave up 4 bases and J gave up 9 bases, with 15 bases separating them. CDR3 length equals 14 residues. The CDR3 protein is CASSRSESQKKLFF. As DNA, the CDR3 is TGTGCCAGCAGCCGTAGCGAGTCCCAAAAAAAACTGTTTTTT.

This chain links TRBV7-8 with TRBJ1-4; D perhaps matches TRBD1 (5 bases). Trimming took 5 bases from V and 1 from J, leaving 20 bases between them. Germline V lookup: CDR1 SGHVS, CDR2 FQNEAQ. This CDR3 contains 18 residues. The CDR3 here is CASSRDGHLLVTNEKLFF. Here the CDR3 DNA reads TGTGCCAGCAGCCGTGACGGACACCTTCTTGTAACTAATGAAAAACTGTTTTTT.

The chain is built from TRBV27 and TRBJ2-7; D is possibly TRBD1 (5 bases). The CDR3 contains 14 residues. V shed 2 bases and J shed 0 bases, with 8 bases lying between them. Germline V lookup: CDR1 MNHEY, CDR2 SMNVEV (reference sequence). The CDR3 region is CASSLTDSSYEQYF. The CDR3 region has the DNA TGTGCCAGCAGTTTAACAGACAGCTCCTACGAGCAGTACTTC.

V is TRBV5-6 and J is TRBJ2-3; perhaps TRBD2 as D (6 bases). The ends were cut back, 7 bases at V and 3 bases at J, with 18 bases in the middle. Germline values: CDR1 SGHDT, CDR2 YYEEEE. CDR3 length: 15 amino acids. The chain's CDR3 is CASQTGTYGTDTQYF. CDR3 nucleotides: TGTGCCAGCCAAACCGGGACTTATGGAACAGATACGCAGTATTTT.